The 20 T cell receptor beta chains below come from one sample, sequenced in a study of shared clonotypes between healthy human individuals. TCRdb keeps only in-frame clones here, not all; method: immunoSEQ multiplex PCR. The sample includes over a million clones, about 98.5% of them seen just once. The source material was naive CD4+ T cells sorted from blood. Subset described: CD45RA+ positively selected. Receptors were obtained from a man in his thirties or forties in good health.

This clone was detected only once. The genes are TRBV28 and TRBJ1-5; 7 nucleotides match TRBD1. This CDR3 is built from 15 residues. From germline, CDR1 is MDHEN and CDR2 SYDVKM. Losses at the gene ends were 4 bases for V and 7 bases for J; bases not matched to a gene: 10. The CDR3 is CASSWSRDRRQPQHF. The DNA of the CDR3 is TGTGCCAGCAGTTGGTCCCGGGACAGAAGGCAGCCCCAGCATTTT.

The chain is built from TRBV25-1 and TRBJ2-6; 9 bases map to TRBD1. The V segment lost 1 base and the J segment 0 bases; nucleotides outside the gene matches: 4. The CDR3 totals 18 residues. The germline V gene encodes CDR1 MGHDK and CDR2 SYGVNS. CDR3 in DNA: TGTGCCAGCAGTGAATGGACAGGGGAAGGCTCTGGGGCCAACGTCCTGACTTTC. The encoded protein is CASSEWTGEGSGANVLTF.

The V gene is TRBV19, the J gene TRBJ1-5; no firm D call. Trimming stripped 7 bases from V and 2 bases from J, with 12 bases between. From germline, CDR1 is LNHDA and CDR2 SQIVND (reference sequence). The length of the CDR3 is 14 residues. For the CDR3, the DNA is TGTGCCAGTACCCCCGGGCGTCGCAATCAGCCCCAGCATTTT. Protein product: CASTPGRRNQPQHF.

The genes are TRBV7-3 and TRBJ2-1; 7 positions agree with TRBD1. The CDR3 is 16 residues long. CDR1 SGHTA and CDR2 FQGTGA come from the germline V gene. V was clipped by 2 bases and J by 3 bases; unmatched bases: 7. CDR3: CASSLEGGPIYNEQFF. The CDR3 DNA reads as TGTGCCAGCAGCTTAGAAGGGGGCCCTATCTACAATGAGCAGTTCTTC.

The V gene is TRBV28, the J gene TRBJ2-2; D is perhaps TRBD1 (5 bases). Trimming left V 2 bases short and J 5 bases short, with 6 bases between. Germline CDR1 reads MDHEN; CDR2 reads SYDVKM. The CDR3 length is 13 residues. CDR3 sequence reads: CASSLPGTGELFF. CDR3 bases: TGTGCCAGCAGTTTACCAGGGACCGGGGAGCTGTTTTTT.

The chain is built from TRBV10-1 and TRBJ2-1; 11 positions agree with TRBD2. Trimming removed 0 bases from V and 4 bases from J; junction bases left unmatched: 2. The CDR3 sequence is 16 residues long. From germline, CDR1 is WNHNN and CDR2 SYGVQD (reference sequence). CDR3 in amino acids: CASSESASGGYNEQFF. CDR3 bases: TGCGCCAGCAGTGAGTCAGCTAGCGGGGGGTACAATGAGCAGTTCTTC.

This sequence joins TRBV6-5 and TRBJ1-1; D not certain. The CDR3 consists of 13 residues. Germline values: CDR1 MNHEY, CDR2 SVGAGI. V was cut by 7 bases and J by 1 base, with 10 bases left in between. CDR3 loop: CASKKRGNTEAFF. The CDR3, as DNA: TGTGCCAGCAAGAAGCGGGGGAACACTGAAGCTTTCTTT.

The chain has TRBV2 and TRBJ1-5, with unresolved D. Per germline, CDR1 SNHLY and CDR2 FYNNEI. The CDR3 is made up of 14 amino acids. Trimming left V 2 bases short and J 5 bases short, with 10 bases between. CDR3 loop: CASSELNSDQPQHF. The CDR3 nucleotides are TGTGCCAGCAGTGAACTGAATTCCGATCAGCCCCAGCATTTT.

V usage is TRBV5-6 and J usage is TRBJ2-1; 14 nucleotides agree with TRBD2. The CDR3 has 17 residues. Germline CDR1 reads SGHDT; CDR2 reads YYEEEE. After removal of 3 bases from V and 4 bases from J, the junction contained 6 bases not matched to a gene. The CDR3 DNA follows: TGTGCCAGCAGCTACCGGACTAGCGGGAGGAAGTACAATGAGCAGTTCTTC. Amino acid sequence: CASSYRTSGRKYNEQFF.

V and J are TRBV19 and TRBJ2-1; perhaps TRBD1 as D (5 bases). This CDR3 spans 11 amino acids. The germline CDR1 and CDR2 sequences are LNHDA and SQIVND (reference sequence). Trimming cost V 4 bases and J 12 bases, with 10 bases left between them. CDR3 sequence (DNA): TGTGCCAGTAGTACAGGGCCTCGGCAGTTCTTC. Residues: CASSTGPRQFF.

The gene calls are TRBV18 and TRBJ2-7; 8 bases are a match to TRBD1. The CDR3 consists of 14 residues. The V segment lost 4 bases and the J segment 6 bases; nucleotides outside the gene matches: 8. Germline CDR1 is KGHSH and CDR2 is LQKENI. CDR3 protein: CASSRRQGPSEQYF. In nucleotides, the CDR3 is TGTGCCAGCTCACGACGACAGGGGCCTTCCGAGCAGTACTTC.

CDR3 in DNA: TGTGCCAGCAGCGGGCGGAGTTCAGACGGTTGGTCCTACAATGAGCAGTTCTTC. Protein product: CASSGRSSDGWSYNEQFF. The rearrangement links TRBV7-3 to TRBJ2-1; D not resolved. Germline values: CDR1 SGHTA, CDR2 FQGTGA. CDR3 length: 18 amino acids. The ends were cut back, 5 bases at V and 1 base at J, with 21 bases in the middle.

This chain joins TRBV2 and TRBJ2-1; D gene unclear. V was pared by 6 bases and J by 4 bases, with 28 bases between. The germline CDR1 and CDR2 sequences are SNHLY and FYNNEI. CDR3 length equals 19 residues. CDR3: CASSPRRVSAVARYNEQFF. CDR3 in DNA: TGTGCCAGCAGCCCCCGAAGGGTTTCGGCTGTTGCCCGATACAATGAGCAGTTCTTC.

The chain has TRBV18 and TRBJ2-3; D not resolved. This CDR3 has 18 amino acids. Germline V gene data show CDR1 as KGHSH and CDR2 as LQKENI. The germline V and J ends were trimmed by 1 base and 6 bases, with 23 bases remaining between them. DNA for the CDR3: TGTGCCAGCTCACCACTTCGGGCAGCCCCCAATTTAGAGGATACGCAGTATTTT. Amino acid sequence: CASSPLRAAPNLEDTQYF.

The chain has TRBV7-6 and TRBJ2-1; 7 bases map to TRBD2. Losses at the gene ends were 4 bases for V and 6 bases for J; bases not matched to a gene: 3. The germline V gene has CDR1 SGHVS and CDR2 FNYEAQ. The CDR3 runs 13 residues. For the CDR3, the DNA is TGTGCCAGCAGCTCCAGGGAGGGCAATGAGCAGTTCTTC. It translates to CASSSREGNEQFF.

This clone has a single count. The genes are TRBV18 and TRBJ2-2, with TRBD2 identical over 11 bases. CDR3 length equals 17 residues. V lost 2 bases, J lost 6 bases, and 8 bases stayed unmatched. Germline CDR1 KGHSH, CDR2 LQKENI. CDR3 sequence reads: CASSPSTSGNSAGELFF. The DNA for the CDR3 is TGTGCCAGCTCACCATCGACTAGCGGGAACTCAGCCGGGGAGCTGTTTTTT.

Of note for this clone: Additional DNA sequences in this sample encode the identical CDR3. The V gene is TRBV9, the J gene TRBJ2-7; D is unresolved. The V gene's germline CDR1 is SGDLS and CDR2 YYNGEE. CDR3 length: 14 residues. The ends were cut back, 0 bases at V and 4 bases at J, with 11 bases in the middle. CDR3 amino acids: CASSVAGSTYEQYF. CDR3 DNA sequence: TGTGCCAGCAGCGTAGCAGGCAGTACATACGAGCAGTACTTC.

CDR3 DNA sequence: TGCGCCAGCAGCTTCCAAGCGGGAAGGTACAATGAGCAGTTCTTC. Translating it yields CASSFQAGRYNEQFF. This rearrangement joins TRBV5-1 to TRBJ2-1; 7 bases agree with TRBD2. Trimming took 2 bases from V and 4 from J; bases not matched to a gene: 6. The CDR3 is 15 residues long. Per the germline V gene, CDR1 is SGHRS and CDR2 is YFSETQ.

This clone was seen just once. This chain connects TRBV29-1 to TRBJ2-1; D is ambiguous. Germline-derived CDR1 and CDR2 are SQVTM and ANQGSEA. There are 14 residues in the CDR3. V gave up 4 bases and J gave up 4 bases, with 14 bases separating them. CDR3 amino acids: CSVGAIDGYNEQFF. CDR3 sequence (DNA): TGCAGCGTTGGGGCAATCGACGGATACAATGAGCAGTTCTTC.

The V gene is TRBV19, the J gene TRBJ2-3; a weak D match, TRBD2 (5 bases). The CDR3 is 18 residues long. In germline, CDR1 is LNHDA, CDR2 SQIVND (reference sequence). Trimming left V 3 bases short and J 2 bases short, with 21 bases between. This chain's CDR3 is CASSMTRGIGGATDTQYF. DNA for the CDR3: TGTGCCAGTAGTATGACACGGGGTATCGGCGGAGCCACAGATACGCAGTATTTT.